The entry below gives a single TCR beta chain sequence along with its context. Its antigen remains unidentified. Assay used: immunoSEQ multiplex PCR; TCRdb lists only in-frame clones, some missing. The table shows roughly 640,000 clones, with around 74% occurring only once. The germline gives CDR1 GTSNPN, CDR2 SVGIG (reference sequence). This CDR3 spans 19 amino acids. The V gene end was trimmed by 2 bases and the J gene end by 0 bases; junction bases not matched to a gene: 12. Healthy adults negative for HIV, lacking recent acute infections or vaccinations, served as donors. This record comes from a study of shared clonotypes between healthy human individuals. Background on the study: The cohort had two women and three men, ages 18 to 49.

Points from the study as a whole: Depth of sequencing was expected to influence donor clonotype sharing.

The receptor was derived from a woman in her twenties or thirties in good health. The sequenced sample was memory CD4+ T cells sorted from blood. Subset specified: CD45RA-negative fraction. This chain links TRBV30 with TRBJ1-3; 11 bases are a match to TRBD1. The CDR3 DNA sequence: TGTGCCTGGAGTTACTCCGGACAGGGGGCTGCTTCCTCTGGAAACACCATATATTTT. This translates into CAWSYSGQGAASSGNTIYF.